A few counts support the clone carrying this T cell receptor (beta chain). The antigen is unknown. This entry belongs to a study of T cell repertoires in cytomegalovirus infection. Study-level information: CMV infection together with matching HLA type was indicated by public TCR beta signatures. Study observations and caveats: HLA-C-restricted TCR beta clonotypes specific for CMV led the ex vivo response. Of the TCR beta families, the public ones yielded a cumulative frequency that identified carriers of CMV plus the relevant HLA.

TCRdb reanalysed the reads using MiXCR and keeps one entry per CDR3 protein. The sample consists of around 170,000 distinct CDR3 sequences, approximately 14% of them appearing once. The sequence was collected from a human donor in good health (CMV status not recorded). Some clones in this sample may be carry-over from other donors' samples. The specimen was PBMCs.

CDR3 sequence (DNA): TGTGCCAGCAGCAGGAGGAGCACAGATACGCAGTATTTT. This codes for CASSRRSTDTQYF. The genes are TRBV14 and TRBJ2-3, with a possible D match to TRBD2 (5 bases). The CDR3 is 13 amino acids. Trimming left V 5 bases short and J 0 bases short, with 6 bases between. The V gene's germline CDR1 is SGHDN and CDR2 FVKESK.